The next 19 T cell receptor beta chains were all read from a single sample in a study of T cell responses to AZD1222 COVID-19 vaccine. The repertoire was sequenced with immunoSEQ multiplex PCR; TCRdb's copy has only in-frame clones and lacks some. The sample yields 140,000 to 150,000 clones, under 95% seen once. This specimen consisted of peripheral blood, obtained 28 days after the second AZD1222 dose. The receptor set was obtained from an adult who received the AZD1222 COVID-19 vaccine.

This clone was seen a handful of times. This CDR3 is also generated by other DNA sequences in the sample. This sequence joins TRBV5-4 and TRBJ2-2; 7 bases are a match to TRBD1. Germline V gives CDR1 SGHNT, CDR2 YYREEE (reference sequence). Losses at the gene ends were 3 bases for V and 1 base for J; bases not matched to a gene: 3. This CDR3 spans 15 amino acids. The CDR3 nucleotides read TGTGCCAGCAGCTCAGGGACAGAGAACACCGGGGAGCTGTTTTTT. Translated: CASSSGTENTGELFF.

The gene calls are TRBV2 and TRBJ2-7; D is unclear. CDR3 size: 14 residues. CDR1 SNHLY and CDR2 FYNNEI come from the germline V gene. V shed 6 bases and J shed 0 bases, with 12 bases lying between them. For the CDR3, the DNA is TGTGCCAGCAGGGATAGGGCCTTCTCCTACGAGCAGTACTTC. Encoded protein: CASRDRAFSYEQYF.

The V call is TRBV2, the J call TRBJ2-4; tentative D call: TRBD2 (7 bases). CDR3 size: 14 residues. The ends were cut back, 6 bases at V and 4 bases at J, with 13 bases in the middle. The germline gives CDR1 SNHLY, CDR2 FYNNEI. The CDR3 sequence: CASRKGGAKNIQYF. DNA for the CDR3: TGTGCCAGCAGGAAGGGGGGGGCGAAAAACATTCAGTACTTC.

The chain has TRBV5-1 and TRBJ2-5, with D possibly being TRBD2 (5 bases). Trimming cost V 4 bases and J 4 bases, with 14 bases left between them. The CDR3 is made up of 14 amino acids. Germline V gene lookup returns CDR1 SGHRS and CDR2 YFSETQ. The CDR3 nucleotides read TGCGCCAGCAGCCCCGACGAGGGTCGAGAGACCCAGTACTTC. This sequence encodes CASSPDEGRETQYF.

This clone was seen a single time. The rearrangement uses TRBV6-1 and TRBJ1-4; D might be TRBD1 (5 bases). V shed 1 base and J shed 7 bases, with 10 bases lying between them. Germline V gene lookup returns CDR1 MNHNS and CDR2 SASEGT. There are 14 residues in the CDR3. CDR3 bases: TGTGCCAGCAGTGAAGAGGGGTACGGTGAAAAACTGTTTTTT. Translating gives CASSEEGYGEKLFF.

This clone is termed medium-sized. This rearrangement joins TRBV19 to TRBJ1-3, with D possibly being TRBD1 (5 bases). Per the germline V gene, CDR1 is LNHDA and CDR2 is SQIVND (reference sequence). The CDR3 consists of 20 residues. V gave up 5 bases and J gave up 0 bases, with 26 bases separating them. The CDR3 spells CASSDPTRVLIPRSGNTIYF. In DNA form, the CDR3 reads TGTGCCAGTAGTGACCCCACCAGGGTTCTTATCCCGCGCTCTGGAAACACCATATATTTT.

The chain recombines TRBV2 with TRBJ1-1, with D uncertain. V lost 6 bases to trimming and J lost 1 base, with 9 bases between them. Looked up from germline, CDR1 is SNHLY and CDR2 is FYNNEI. The CDR3 length is 13 residues. In DNA, the CDR3 is TGTGCCAGCAGGAAGAGCCAGAACACTGAAGCTTTCTTT. It encodes CASRKSQNTEAFF.

CDR3 protein: CASSPTGVGTEAFF. CDR3 nucleotides: TGTGCCAGCAGTCCTACAGGGGTAGGGACTGAAGCTTTCTTT. The chain is built from TRBV2 and TRBJ1-1; 7 nucleotides align to TRBD1. CDR1 is SNHLY and CDR2 is FYNNEI in the germline V gene. Losses at the gene ends were 5 bases for V and 5 bases for J; bases not matched to a gene: 8. CDR3 length: 14 residues.

This rearrangement joins TRBV7-3 to TRBJ2-2; 12 nucleotides line up with TRBD1. Germline trimming cut 4 bases from V and 7 bases from J; bases unmatched to any gene: 7. The CDR3 length is 16 residues. In germline, CDR1 is SGHTA, CDR2 FQGTGA. The CDR3 DNA reads as TGTGCCAGCAGCTCCCCGGGACAGGGGGCTTTCGGGGAGCTGTTTTTT. Its protein is CASSSPGQGAFGELFF.

J is TRBJ1-1 and V is TRBV5-1; tentative D call: TRBD1 (5 bases). Germline lookup yields CDR1 SGHRS and CDR2 YFSETQ. The ends were cut back, 0 bases at V and 11 bases at J, with 20 bases in the middle. This CDR3 spans 15 amino acids. This CDR3 reads CASSLEVGRGREAFF. CDR3 coding DNA: TGCGCCAGCAGCTTGGAGGTGGGAAGGGGCCGGGAGGCTTTCTTT.

The rearrangement uses TRBV5-4 and TRBJ2-5; 11 nucleotides match TRBD2. Germline lookup yields CDR1 SGHNT and CDR2 YYREEE (reference sequence). CDR3 length: 15 amino acids. The V segment lost 4 bases and the J segment 5 bases; nucleotides outside the gene matches: 7. In DNA form, the CDR3 reads TGTGCCAGCAGCATATTAGCGGGGGGGCCGGAGACCCAGTACTTC. This gives the protein CASSILAGGPETQYF.

J is TRBJ2-1 and V is TRBV29-1; TRBD1 agrees at 8 bases. The V segment lost 5 bases and the J segment 8 bases; nucleotides outside the gene matches: 5. CDR1 and CDR2 (germline): SQVTM, ANQGSEA. CDR3 length: 12 amino acids. The CDR3 DNA reads TGCAGCGTTCTTGGACAGGGAGATGAGCAGTTCTTC. This codes for CSVLGQGDEQFF.

The chain recombines TRBV6-5 with TRBJ1-6; TRBD1 might be the D (6 bases). Germline V gene lookup returns CDR1 MNHEY and CDR2 SVGAGI. The CDR3 consists of 15 residues. V shed 2 bases and J shed 9 bases, with 14 bases lying between them. The CDR3 protein is CASSYGWQGISPLHF. CDR3 nucleotides: TGTGCCAGCAGTTACGGGTGGCAGGGGATTTCACCCCTCCACTTT.

V gene TRBV3-1 (or the pseudogene TRBV3-2) combines with J gene TRBJ2-4; D call uncertain. Trimming shortened V by 2 bases and J by 4 bases, and 3 bases separated the two germline ends. Germline V gene sequence: CDR1 LGHDT, CDR2 YNNKEL (reference sequence). The CDR3 has 12 amino acids. This CDR3 is CASSQRKNIQYF. Written as DNA, the CDR3 is TGTGCCAGCAGCCAAAGAAAAAACATTCAGTACTTC.

This clone was detected once. The chain recombines TRBV7-2 with TRBJ2-7; TRBD2 matches 7 bases. The CDR3 covers 15 residues. V gave up 1 base and J gave up 2 bases; unmatched junction bases: 5. Germline V lookup: CDR1 SGHTA, CDR2 FQGNSA. This chain's CDR3 is CASSLVGAGTYEQYF. Written as DNA, the CDR3 is TGTGCCAGCAGCTTAGTCGGAGCGGGGACCTACGAGCAGTACTTC.

This clone was detected only a few times. The chain is built from TRBV15 and TRBJ1-2; D uncertain. The CDR3 has 13 amino acids. Trimming shortened V by 1 base and J by 4 bases, and 7 bases separated the two germline ends. CDR1 and CDR2 (germline): LNHNV, YYDKDF (reference sequence). The CDR3 nucleotides are TGTGCCACCAGCAGAGGCCAAGGCTATGGCTACACCTTC. This translates into CATSRGQGYGYTF.

The gene calls are TRBV5-1 and TRBJ2-1; 10 bases align to TRBD1. CDR1 SGHRS and CDR2 YFSETQ come from the germline V gene. With V trimmed by 7 bases and J by 8 bases, 12 bases remained unmatched. The CDR3 runs to 15 residues. As DNA, the CDR3 is TGCGCCAGCCTTCCCTGGACAGGGGGAGGCGATGAGCAGTTCTTC. Translated, it gives CASLPWTGGGDEQFF.

The chain links TRBV18 to TRBJ2-2, with TRBD2 as a possible D gene (5 bases). Looked up from germline, CDR1 is KGHSH and CDR2 is LQKENI. V was cut by 0 bases and J by 6 bases, with 8 bases left in between. This CDR3 is built from 14 residues. The CDR3 is CASSPPTGAGELFF. The DNA of the CDR3 is TGTGCCAGCTCACCACCGACCGGGGCCGGGGAGCTGTTTTTT.

The chain is built from TRBV27 and TRBJ2-1; 7 nucleotides match TRBD1. Germline CDR1 is MNHEY and CDR2 is SMNVEV (reference sequence). The CDR3 length is 13 residues. With V trimmed by 2 bases and J by 9 bases, 4 bases remained unmatched. The CDR3 coding sequence is TGTGCCAGCAGTTTAACCGGGACAGCTGAGCAGTTCTTC. Its translation: CASSLTGTAEQFF.